In its sample, the clone carrying this T cell receptor (beta chain) was seen once. Libraries were prepared by immunoSEQ multiplex PCR; TCRdb keeps only in-frame clonotypes and omits some of them. This table holds tens of thousands of clones, about 86% found once. This record comes from a study of OX40 agonist ivuxolimab in advanced cancers. Germline CDR1 and CDR2: MDHEN and SYDVKM. The length of the CDR3 is 16 residues. Trimming removed 1 base from V and 3 bases from J; junction bases left unmatched: 5. The chain has TRBV28 and TRBJ1-2; 10 bases align to TRBD1. This TCR derives from an adult with an advanced solid tumor such as melanoma, head and neck, liver or kidney cancer. The sample consisted of CD4+ or CD8+ T cells sorted from blood, taken in a trial of the OX40 agonist ivuxolimab. CDR3 sequence reads: CASSLSLGTGDYGYTF. In DNA form, the CDR3 reads TGTGCCAGCAGTTTATCTTTAGGGACAGGGGACTATGGCTACACCTTC.